This entry lists 12 T cell receptor beta chains sequenced from one sample in a study of TET2 disruption in CD19-targeted CAR T cells. Antigens of these TCRs are unknown. The protocol was immunoSEQ multiplex PCR, while the TCRdb copy is restricted to in-frame clones and leaves out a portion. The sample is made up of 25,000 to 30,000 clones, and the top ten hold 1.5% to 2% of it. Treatment defined: autologous CTL019 cells: CD19 CAR with 4-1BB and CD3 zeta domains. Material: CD8- CAR+ T cells sorted from cultured blood T cells, obtained for CD19 CAR T cell therapy. Subset defined: CD8-negative CAR-positive T cells from the infusion product. The origin of the receptors is a man in his 70s with chronic lymphocytic leukemia.

About this clone itself: The read terminates 3 residues ahead of where the CDR3 ends, so the germline J gene completes it. The V and J genes are TRBV2 and TRBJ1-4; D gene unclear. With 6 bases removed from V and 8 bases from J, the gap between germline ends came to 10 bases. Germline V gene data show CDR1 as SNHLY and CDR2 as FYNNEI. This CDR3 region has 12 residues. CDR3 sequence reads: CASRSGGEKLFF. Incomplete CDR3 DNA: TGTGCCAGCAGATCAGGAGGAGAAAAA. Looking up the rest from reference TRBV2 and TRBJ1-4 gives the full variable domain: EPEVTQTPSHQVTQMGQEVILRCVPISNHLYFYWYRQILGQKVEFLVSFYNNEISEKSEIFDDQFSVERPDGSNFTLKIRSTKLEDSAMYFCASRSGGEKLFFGSGTQLSVL.

CDR3: CASSQYNNEQFF. CDR3 bases read: TGTGCCAGCAGCCAATATAACAATGAG. The chain uses TRBV16 and TRBJ2-1; no firm D call. The read is 3 residues too short to cover the CDR3 end, so that end is filled in from the germline J gene. V was shortened by 1 base and J by 5 bases, with 3 bases between the two germline ends. CDR1 is KGHSY and CDR2 is FQNENV in the germline V gene. This CDR3 region has 12 residues.

In the case of this clone: The read terminates 3 residues ahead of where the CDR3 ends, so the germline J gene completes it. The chain is built from TRBV20-1 and TRBJ1-5; TRBD1 matches 8 bases. The CDR3 is 13 residues long. V was clipped by 5 bases and J by 3 bases; unmatched bases: 3. From germline, CDR1 is DFQATT and CDR2 SNEGSKA (reference sequence). Here the CDR3 reads CSALTGVNQPQHF. CDR3 DNA, as far as it was read: TGCAGTGCTTTGACAGGGGTCAATCAGCCC.

Concerning this clone: The read terminates 3 residues before the CDR3 end, so the remaining end is supplied by the germline J gene. The V gene is TRBV4-1, the J gene TRBJ1-6; D unclear. The CDR3 totals 15 residues. Trimming stripped 1 base from V and 6 bases from J, with 10 bases between. Germline V lookup: CDR1 MGHRA, CDR2 YSYEKL. The covered CDR3 bases are TGCGCCAGCAGCCAAGCTACAGAGTCTAATTCACCC. Protein sequence: CASSQATESNSP. The CDR3 in full is CASSQATESNSPLHF.

About this clone itself: The observed sequence ends 3 residues before the CDR3 terminus, with the missing tail filled in from the germline J gene. Other DNA sequences of this sample code for an identical CDR3. The genes are TRBV20-1 and TRBJ2-7, with a weak D call TRBD2 (6 bases). V dropped 3 bases and J dropped 0 bases, with 15 bases sitting between them. The CDR3 length is 15 residues. Germline loops: CDR1 DFQATT, CDR2 SNEGSKA (reference sequence). CDR3 sequence: CSASLPGGYSYEQYF. The part of the CDR3 DNA that was read is TGCAGTGCTAGCCTTCCCGGGGGTTACTCCTACGAG.

On this clone: The read terminates 3 residues ahead of where the CDR3 ends, so the germline J gene completes it. The chain employs TRBV12-3 or TRBV12-4 and TRBJ2-7; 7 positions match TRBD1. V dropped 2 bases and J dropped 0; count of bases not matched to a gene: 13. The CDR3 runs 18 residues. The CDR3 region is CASSLSRWEKGASYEQYF. The DNA read from the CDR3 is TGTGCCAGCAGTTTATCACGTTGGGAGAAGGGGGCCTCCTACGAG.

Concerning this clone: Read data end 3 residues before the CDR3 end; the end is taken from the germline J gene. This chain connects TRBV7-3 to TRBJ1-1; weak D call: TRBD1 (5 bases). The length of the CDR3 is 15 residues. V lost 1 base and J 7 bases, leaving 16 bases between the germline ends. CDR1 and CDR2 from the germline V gene are SGHTA and FQGTGA. The DNA read from the CDR3 is TGTGCCAGCAGCTTAAACCCCGGCCAGGGAAGTGAA. This translates into CASSLNPGQGSE. The CDR3 in its entirety is CASSLNPGQGSEAFF.

About this clone: The read falls 3 residues short of the CDR3 end, and the missing part is taken from the germline J gene. The chain couples TRBV28 to TRBJ1-2, with TRBD1 matching 7 bases. V dropped 6 bases and J dropped 5; count of bases not matched to a gene: 9. CDR1 MDHEN and CDR2 SYDVKM come from the germline V gene. The CDR3 is 14 amino acids. The CDR3 loop reads CASRGQGGRYGYTF. The CDR3 bases that were read are TGTGCCAGCAGGGGGCAAGGGGGCAGGTATGGC.

Comment on this clone: The CDR3 end lies 3 residues beyond the end of the read and is filled in from the germline J gene. This chain connects TRBV18 to TRBJ1-5, with D tentatively TRBD1 (6 bases). The germline CDR1 and CDR2 sequences are KGHSH and LQKENI. This CDR3 comprises 15 residues. The germline V and J ends were trimmed by 3 bases and 2 bases, with 11 bases remaining between them. The covered CDR3 bases are TGTGCCAGCTCACCCCAGGGGCGAGGCAATCAGCCC. It encodes CASSPQGRGNQP. The full CDR3 reads CASSPQGRGNQPQHF.

Turning to this clone: The read finishes 3 residues shy of the CDR3 end, and the germline J gene is used to complete it. V is TRBV6-4 and J is TRBJ2-3, with TRBD1 matching over 9 bases. From germline, CDR1 is MRHNA and CDR2 SNTAGT. After removal of 8 bases from V and 1 base from J, the junction contained 7 bases not matched to a gene. CDR3 length equals 15 residues. The CDR3 spells CASATQGARTDTQYF. CDR3 DNA (partial): TGTGCCAGCGCCACACAGGGGGCCCGCACAGATACG.

With respect to this clone: With the read ending 3 residues before the CDR3 end, the germline J gene is used to fill in that end. Different DNA sequences within this sample yield the same CDR3. V usage is TRBV6-1 and J usage is TRBJ1-2, with a weak D call TRBD1 (6 bases). The CDR3 sequence is 13 residues long. Per germline, CDR1 MNHNS and CDR2 SASEGT. The CDR3 region is CASSEDSRRGYTF. The sequenced part of the CDR3 DNA is TGTGCCAGCAGTGAGGACAGTCGACGGGGT.

For this clone: The junction shows a germline mismatch at one end, possibly a read error. The read is 3 residues too short to cover the CDR3 end, so that end is filled in from the germline J gene. At the DNA level, this CDR3 is encoded by other sequences in the same sample as well. The chain has TRBV20-1 and TRBJ1-3; D not resolved. CDR3 length equals 13 residues. Germline CDR1 reads DFQATT; CDR2 reads SNEGSKA (reference sequence). Partial CDR3 DNA: TGCAGTGCTACGGCGGGCTCTGGAAACACG. Amino acid sequence: CSATAGSGNT. In full, the CDR3 is CSATAGSGNTIYF.